This T cell receptor (beta chain) was identified in a study of shared clonotypes between healthy human individuals. Trimming cost V 1 base and J 1 base, with 7 bases left between them. The length of the CDR3 is 14 residues. Germline values: CDR1 LGHNA, CDR2 YNFKEQ. Here immunoSEQ multiplex PCR was the method, and the copy in TCRdb shows in-frame clones only, minus some. The table shows more than 900,000 clones, with about four fifths occurring only once. At least ten counts were recorded for this clone. V and J are TRBV4-2 and TRBJ1-2, with a possible D match to TRBD1 (5 bases). The origin of this receptor is a man aged 18 to 30 in good health. Some clones in this sample may be carry-over from other donors' samples. Sequencing input: memory CD4+ T cells from PBMCs. The subset: CD45RA-negative fraction. CDR3 sequence: CASSQAGDNYGYTF. The DNA of the CDR3 is TGTGCCAGCAGCCAAGCGGGGGATAACTATGGCTACACCTTC.